This TCR beta chain was observed in a study of response to subunit inactivated influenza vaccine. Findings of the study overall: Each seasonal influenza vaccination recruits few new T cells, the authors suggested.

This CDR3 contains 12 residues. The V gene's germline CDR1 is DFQATT and CDR2 SNEGSKA (reference sequence). Deletions cut 0 bases from V and 7 bases from J, with 7 bases between. MiXCR was run by TCRdb on the RT-PCR reads, yielding one entry per CDR3 protein. The data hold a few hundred thousand distinct CDR3 sequences, with around a fifth observed a single time. This clonotype was counted only a few times. The antigen is not known. This specimen consisted of PBMCs from blood, obtained around 22 months after vaccination. The chain recombines TRBV20-1 with TRBJ2-4, with a tentative D call TRBD2 (5 bases). This clonotype was obtained from a man between 50 and 69 years old who received an inactivated influenza vaccine. For the CDR3, the DNA is TGCAGTGCTAGAGAGGGAGAGAACATTCAGTACTTC. Its protein product is CSAREGENIQYF.